The clone carrying this T cell receptor (beta chain) is a singleton in its sample. The data were taken from a study of blood T cell repertoires in COVID-19. Study in general: From the United States, Italy and Spain came samples of acute and convalescent COVID-19. From T cells, B-cell-depleted T cells, or PBMCs came the material, which was cDNA or gDNA.

Clones were sequenced by immunoSEQ multiplex PCR, and TCRdb holds only the in-frame ones, with some missing. The table lists 140,000 to 150,000 clones, around 90% of them singletons, with approximately 1.8% in the top ten. Sequencing input: peripheral blood. The source is a man between 70 and 80 years old with acute or convalescent COVID-19.

The CDR3 region is CASSRQGVEYGYTF. The CDR3 coding sequence is TGTGCCAGTAGCAGACAGGGAGTAGAGTATGGCTACACCTTC. The chain uses TRBV19 and TRBJ1-2; TRBD1 matches at 7 bases. Unmatched junction bases numbered 9, after V lost 6 bases and J lost 5 bases. The CDR3 length is 14 residues. The germline V gene has CDR1 LNHDA and CDR2 SQIVND (reference sequence). Looking up the rest from reference TRBV19 and TRBJ1-2 gives the full variable domain: DGGITQSPKYLFRKEGQNVTLSCEQNLNHDAMYWYRQDPGQGLRLIYYSQIVNDFQKGDIAEGYSVSREKKESFPLTVTSAQKNPTAFYLCASSRQGVEYGYTFGSGTRLTVV.